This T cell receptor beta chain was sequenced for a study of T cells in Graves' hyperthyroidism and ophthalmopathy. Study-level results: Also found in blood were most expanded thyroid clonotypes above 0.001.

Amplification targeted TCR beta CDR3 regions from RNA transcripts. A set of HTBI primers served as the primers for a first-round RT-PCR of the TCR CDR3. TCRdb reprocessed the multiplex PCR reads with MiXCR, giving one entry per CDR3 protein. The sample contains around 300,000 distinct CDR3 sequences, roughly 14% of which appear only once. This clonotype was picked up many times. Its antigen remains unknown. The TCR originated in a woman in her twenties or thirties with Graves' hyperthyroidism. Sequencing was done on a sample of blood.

CDR3 region: CASSLSGRGRNNEQFF. The CDR3 DNA is TGTGCCAGCAGTCTTAGCGGGAGGGGACGAAACAATGAGCAGTTCTTC. This chain connects TRBV6-1 to TRBJ2-1; 11 bases fit TRBD2. Germline CDR1 is MNHNS and CDR2 is SASEGT. J gave up 5 bases and V 5 bases, and 8 bases lay outside the gene matches. The CDR3 contains 16 residues.